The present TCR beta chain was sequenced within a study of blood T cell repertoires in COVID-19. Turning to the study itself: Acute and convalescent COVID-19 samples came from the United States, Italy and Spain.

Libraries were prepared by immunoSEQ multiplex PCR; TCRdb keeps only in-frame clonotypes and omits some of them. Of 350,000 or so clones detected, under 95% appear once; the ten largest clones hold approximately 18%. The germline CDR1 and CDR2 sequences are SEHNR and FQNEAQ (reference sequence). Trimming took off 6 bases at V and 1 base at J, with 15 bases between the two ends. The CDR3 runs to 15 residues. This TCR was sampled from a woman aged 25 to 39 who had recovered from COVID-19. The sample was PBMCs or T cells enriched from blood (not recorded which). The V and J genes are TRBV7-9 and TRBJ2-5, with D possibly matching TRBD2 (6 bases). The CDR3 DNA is TGTGCCAGCAGTAGGGAGGTGACAGCCCAAGAGACCCAGTACTTC. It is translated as CASSREVTAQETQYF. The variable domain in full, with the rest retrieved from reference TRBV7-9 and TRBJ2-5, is DTGVSQNPRHKITKRGQNVTFRCDPISEHNRLYWYRQTLGQGPEFLTYFQNEAQLEKSRLLSDRFSAERPKGSFSTLEIQRTEQGDSAMYLCASSREVTAQETQYFGPGTRLLVL.